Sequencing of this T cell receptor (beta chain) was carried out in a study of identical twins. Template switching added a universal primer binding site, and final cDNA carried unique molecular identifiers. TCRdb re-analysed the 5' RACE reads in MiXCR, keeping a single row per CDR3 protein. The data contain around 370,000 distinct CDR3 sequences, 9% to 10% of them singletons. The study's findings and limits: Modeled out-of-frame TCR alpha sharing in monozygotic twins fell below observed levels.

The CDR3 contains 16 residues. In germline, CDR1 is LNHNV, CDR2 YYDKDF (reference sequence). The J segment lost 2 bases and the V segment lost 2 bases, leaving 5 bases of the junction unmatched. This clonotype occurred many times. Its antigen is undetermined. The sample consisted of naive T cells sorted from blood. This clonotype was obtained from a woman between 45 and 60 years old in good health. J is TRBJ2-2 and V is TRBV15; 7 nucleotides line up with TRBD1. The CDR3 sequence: CATSRRRQGNTGELFF. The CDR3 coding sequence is TGTGCCACCAGCAGACGAAGACAGGGAAACACCGGGGAGCTGTTTTTT.